This entry lists 4 T cell receptor beta chains sequenced from one sample in a study of blood T cell repertoires in COVID-19. TCRdb's copy holds only in-frame clones and misses some; the assay was immunoSEQ multiplex PCR. The table lists about 190,000 clones, about nine tenths of them singletons, with 1.5% to 2% in the top ten. Sample: peripheral blood. The receptors were sampled from a man between 18 and 35 years old with active or convalescent COVID-19.

The chain links TRBV10-3 to TRBJ1-1; D ambiguous. Per germline, CDR1 ENHRY and CDR2 SYGVKD. The CDR3 spans 13 residues. V gave up 3 bases and J gave up 2 bases, with 7 bases separating them. The CDR3 reads CAISEEPNTEAFF. The CDR3 DNA is TGTGCCATCAGTGAAGAGCCTAACACTGAAGCTTTCTTT.

The rearrangement joins TRBV27 to TRBJ1-2; TRBD1 agrees at 9 bases. CDR3 size: 14 residues. Trimming removed 6 bases from V and 4 bases from J; junction bases left unmatched: 6. Germline values: CDR1 MNHEY, CDR2 SMNVEV (reference sequence). The CDR3 coding sequence is TGTGCCAGCAGCGCGACAGGGGGGATCTATGGCTACACCTTC. Translation: CASSATGGIYGYTF.

V is TRBV9 and J is TRBJ2-6; 7 positions agree with TRBD2. Germline V gene sequence: CDR1 SGDLS, CDR2 YYNGEE. Trimming cost V 3 bases and J 6 bases; bases outside gene matches: 6. The CDR3 totals 15 residues. CDR3 region: CASSAVGGSANVLTF. In DNA form, the CDR3 reads TGTGCCAGCAGCGCTGTGGGAGGGTCGGCCAACGTCCTGACTTTC.

The rearrangement links TRBV19 to TRBJ1-6; tentatively, D is TRBD1 (5 bases). Germline loops: CDR1 LNHDA, CDR2 SQIVND (reference sequence). This CDR3 has 18 residues. Trimming shortened V by 1 base and J by 0 bases, and 13 bases separated the two germline ends. CDR3 sequence (DNA): TGTGCCAGTAGTATAGCCATCCGGGGGTACTCCTATAATTCACCCCTCCACTTT. It translates to CASSIAIRGYSYNSPLHF.